The clone carrying this T cell receptor (beta chain) has ten or more counts. Its antigen is still unknown. During its preparation, the TCRbeta library received unique molecular identifiers. TCRdb reanalysed the PCR reads using MiXCR and keeps one entry per CDR3 protein. The table lists about 980,000 distinct CDR3 sequences, roughly 31% of them singletons. The data stem from a study of T-cell reconstitution after alpha-beta-depleted transplantation in children. General study findings and limits: When one year had passed after transplant, most T-cell counts and diversity came from newly produced T cells.

The material was PBMCs, mostly from graft donor cells, obtained 360 days after TCRalphabeta/CD19-depleted stem cell transplant. This clonotype was sampled from a boy in the first two years of life who had a stem cell transplant for SCID, so the T cells may come from the graft donor.

This chain's CDR3 is CASSRLAGGNNEQFF. The DNA of the CDR3 is TGTGCCAGCAGCCGTCTAGCGGGGGGGAACAATGAGCAGTTCTTC. This chain links TRBV14 with TRBJ2-1; TRBD2 agrees at 12 bases. Germline V gene data show CDR1 as SGHDN and CDR2 as FVKESK. With V trimmed by 4 bases and J by 5 bases, 3 bases remained unmatched. There are 15 residues in the CDR3.